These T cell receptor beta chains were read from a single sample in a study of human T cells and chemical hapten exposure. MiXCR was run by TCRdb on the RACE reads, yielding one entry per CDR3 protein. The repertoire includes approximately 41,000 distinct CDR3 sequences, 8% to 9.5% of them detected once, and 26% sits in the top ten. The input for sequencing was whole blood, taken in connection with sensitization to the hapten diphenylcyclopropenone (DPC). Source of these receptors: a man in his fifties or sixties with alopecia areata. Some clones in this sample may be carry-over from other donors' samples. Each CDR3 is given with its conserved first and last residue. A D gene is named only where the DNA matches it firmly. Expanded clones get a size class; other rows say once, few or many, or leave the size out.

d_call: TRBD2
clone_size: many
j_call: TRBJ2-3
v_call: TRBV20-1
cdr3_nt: TGCAGTGCAACTAGCGTGACTAGCACAGATACGCAGTATTTT
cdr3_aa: CSATSVTSTDTQYF

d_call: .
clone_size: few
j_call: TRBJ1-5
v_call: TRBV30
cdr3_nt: TGTGCCTGGAGTATTCCAGGGTCGGAGCAGCCCCAGCATTTT
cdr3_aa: CAWSIPGSEQPQHF

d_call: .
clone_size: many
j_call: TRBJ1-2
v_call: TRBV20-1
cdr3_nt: TGCAGTGCTAGAGACGCCGAGGGGAACTATGGCTACACCTTC
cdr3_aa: CSARDAEGNYGYTF

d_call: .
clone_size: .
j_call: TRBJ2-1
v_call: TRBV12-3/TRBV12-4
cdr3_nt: TGTGCCAGCAGCGGACAGTTCTGCTCCTACAATGAGCAGTTCTTC
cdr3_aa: CASSGQFCSYNEQFF

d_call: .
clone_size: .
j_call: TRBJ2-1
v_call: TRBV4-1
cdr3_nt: TGCGCCAGCAGCCAAGGGCGGGCGGCCTCCTACAATGAGCAGTTCTTC
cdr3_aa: CASSQGRAASYNEQFF

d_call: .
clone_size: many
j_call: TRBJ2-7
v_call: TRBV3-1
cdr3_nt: TGTGCCAGCAGCCGTGGGGGAGCGGACCATTCCTACGAGCAGTACTTC
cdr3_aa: CASSRGGADHSYEQYF

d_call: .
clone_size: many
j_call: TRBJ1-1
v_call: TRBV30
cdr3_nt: TGTGCCTGGAGTGTATTGAGGGGCTCAGGGAACACTGAAGCTTTCTTT
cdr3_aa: CAWSVLRGSGNTEAFF

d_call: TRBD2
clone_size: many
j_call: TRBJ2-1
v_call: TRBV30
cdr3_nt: TGTGCCTGGAGAGCTAGCGGGATCTACAATGAGCAGTTCTTC
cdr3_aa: CAWRASGIYNEQFF

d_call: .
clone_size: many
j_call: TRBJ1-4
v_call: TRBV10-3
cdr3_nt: TGTGCCATCAGTGAGGGAAATACAGCTCGGGAAAAACTGTTTTTT
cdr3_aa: CAISEGNTAREKLFF

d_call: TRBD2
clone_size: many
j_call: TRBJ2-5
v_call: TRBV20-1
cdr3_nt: TGCAGTGCTAGTGAAGTCAAAGCGGGAGGGTACCAAGAGACCCAGTACTTC
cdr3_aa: CSASEVKAGGYQETQYF

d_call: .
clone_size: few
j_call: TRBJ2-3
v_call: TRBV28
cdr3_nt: TGTGCCAGCAGTTTAAGACCAGATACGCAGTATTTT
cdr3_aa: CASSLRPDTQYF

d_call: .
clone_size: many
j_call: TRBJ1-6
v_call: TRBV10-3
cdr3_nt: TGTGCCATCAGTGCAGAAAACTATAATTCACCCCTCCACTTT
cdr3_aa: CAISAENYNSPLHF

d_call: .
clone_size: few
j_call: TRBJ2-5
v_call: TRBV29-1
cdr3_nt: TGCAGCGCTGAGGGGAACAAAGAGACCCAGTACTTC
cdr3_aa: CSAEGNKETQYF

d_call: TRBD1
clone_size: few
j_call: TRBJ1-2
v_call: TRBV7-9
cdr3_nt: TGTGCCAGCAGCCAACTGGAGCGGGACAGGGCCTATGGCTACACCTTC
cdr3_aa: CASSQLERDRAYGYTF

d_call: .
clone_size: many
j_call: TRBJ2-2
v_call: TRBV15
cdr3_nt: TGTGCCACCAGCAGAGATAATTGGGGGACCGGGGAGCTGTTTTTT
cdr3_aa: CATSRDNWGTGELFF

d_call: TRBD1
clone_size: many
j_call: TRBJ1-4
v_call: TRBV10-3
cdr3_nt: TGTGCCATCAGTGCAAGACAGGGGGGCAACATCGACGGTGAAAAACTGTTTTTT
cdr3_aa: CAISARQGGNIDGEKLFF

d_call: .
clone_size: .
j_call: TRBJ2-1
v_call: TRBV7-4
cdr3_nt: TGTGCCAGCAGCTTGGGCGTGGACCCCTCCTACAATGAGCAGTTCTTC
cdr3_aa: CASSLGVDPSYNEQFF

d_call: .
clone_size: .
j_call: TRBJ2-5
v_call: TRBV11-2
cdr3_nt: TGTGCCAGCAGCCCCCCCTTACTAGCCCAGTACTTC
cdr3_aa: CASSPPLLAQYF

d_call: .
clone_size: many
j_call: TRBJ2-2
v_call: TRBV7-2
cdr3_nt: TGTGCCAGCTTCAAAGACAGGAACACCGGGGAGCTGTTTTTT
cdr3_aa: CASFKDRNTGELFF

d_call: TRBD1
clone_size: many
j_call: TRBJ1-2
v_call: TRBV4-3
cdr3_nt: TGCGCCAGCAGCCAAGCGGACAGGTCGGGGGCCTATGGCTACACCTTC
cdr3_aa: CASSQADRSGAYGYTF

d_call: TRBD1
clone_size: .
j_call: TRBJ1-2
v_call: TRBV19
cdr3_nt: TGTGCCAGTAGTAACCGGGACAGGGCCTATGGCTACACCTTC
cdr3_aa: CASSNRDRAYGYTF

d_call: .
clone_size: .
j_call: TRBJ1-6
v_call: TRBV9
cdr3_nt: TGTGCCAGCAGCGTCGGGACGTTCTATAATTCACCCCTCCACTTT
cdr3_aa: CASSVGTFYNSPLHF

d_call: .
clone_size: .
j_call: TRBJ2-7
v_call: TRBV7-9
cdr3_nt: TGTGCCAGCAGCTTGGTCGAGTCCTACGAGCAGTACTTC
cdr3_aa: CASSLVESYEQYF

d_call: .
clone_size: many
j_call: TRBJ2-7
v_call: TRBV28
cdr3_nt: TGTGCCAGCAGCTGGGGGCGGACCGAGCAGTACTTC
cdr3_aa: CASSWGRTEQYF

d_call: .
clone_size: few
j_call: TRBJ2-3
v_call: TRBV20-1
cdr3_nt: TGCAGTGCTCCAATCAACAAAGATACGCAGTATTTT
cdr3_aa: CSAPINKDTQYF

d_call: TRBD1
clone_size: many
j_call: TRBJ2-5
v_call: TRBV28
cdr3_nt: TGTGCCAGCAGAATACAGGGGCCCCAAGAGACCCAGTACTTC
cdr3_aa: CASRIQGPQETQYF

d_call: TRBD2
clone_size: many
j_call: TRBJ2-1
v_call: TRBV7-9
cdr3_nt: TGTGCCAGCAGCTTATTGTGGACTAGCGGGGGATACAATGAGCAGTTCTTC
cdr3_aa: CASSLLWTSGGYNEQFF

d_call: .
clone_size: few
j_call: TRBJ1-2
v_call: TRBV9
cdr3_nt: TGTGCCAGCAGCGTAGATCAGGGGCGCGACTATGGCTACACCTTC
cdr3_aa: CASSVDQGRDYGYTF

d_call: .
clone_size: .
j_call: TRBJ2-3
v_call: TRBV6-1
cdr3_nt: TGTGCCACCACTATGACAGGGAGGACAGATACGCAGTATTTT
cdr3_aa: CATTMTGRTDTQYF

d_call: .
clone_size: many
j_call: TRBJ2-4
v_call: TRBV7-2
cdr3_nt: TGTGCCAGCAGCGTAGACTGGCGGTCCGAGAACATTCAGTACTTC
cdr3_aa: CASSVDWRSENIQYF

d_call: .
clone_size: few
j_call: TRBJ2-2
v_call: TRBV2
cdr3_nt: TGTGCCAGCACCCGCGGCAGGGCTCACGCGAACACCGGGGAGCTGTTTTTT
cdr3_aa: CASTRGRAHANTGELFF

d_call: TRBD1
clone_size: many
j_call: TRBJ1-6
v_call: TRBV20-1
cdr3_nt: TGCAGTGCTTCCAAGGGGCAGGGGGGTTCACCCCTCCACTTT
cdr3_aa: CSASKGQGGSPLHF

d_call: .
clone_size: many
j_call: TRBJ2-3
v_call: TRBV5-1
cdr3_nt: TGCGCCAGCAGCCTGCCCCAAACTAGCCCAGATACGCAGTATTTT
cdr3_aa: CASSLPQTSPDTQYF

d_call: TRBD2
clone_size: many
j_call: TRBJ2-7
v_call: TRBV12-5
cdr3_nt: TGTGCTAGTGCCGCTAGCGGGAGCTCCTACGAGCAGTACTTC
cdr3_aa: CASAASGSSYEQYF

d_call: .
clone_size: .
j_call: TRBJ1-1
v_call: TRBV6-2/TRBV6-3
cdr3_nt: TGTGCCAGCAGAGCCCCAAACACTGAAGCTTTCTTT
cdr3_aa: CASRAPNTEAFF

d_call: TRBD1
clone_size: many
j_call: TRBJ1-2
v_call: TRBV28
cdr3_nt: TGTGCCAGTGGACAGGCGAACTATGGCTACACCTTC
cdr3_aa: CASGQANYGYTF

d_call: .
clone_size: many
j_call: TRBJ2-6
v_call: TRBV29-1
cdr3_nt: TGCAGCGTTGATGAGGGCAGGACCAGCTCTGGGGCCAACGTCCTGACTTTC
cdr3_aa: CSVDEGRTSSGANVLTF

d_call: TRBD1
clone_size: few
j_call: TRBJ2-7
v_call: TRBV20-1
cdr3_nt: TGCAGTGCTTCCCGGGACAGGGAGCAGTACTTC
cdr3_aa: CSASRDREQYF

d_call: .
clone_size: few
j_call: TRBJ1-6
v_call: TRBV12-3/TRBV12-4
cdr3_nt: TGTGCCAGCCGCCGACAGGTCAATAATTCACCCCTCCACTTT
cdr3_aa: CASRRQVNNSPLHF

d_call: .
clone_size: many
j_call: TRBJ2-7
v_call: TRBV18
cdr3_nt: TGTGCCAGCTCCCCAACTAGATCTCGGGAGCAGTACTTC
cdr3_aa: CASSPTRSREQYF

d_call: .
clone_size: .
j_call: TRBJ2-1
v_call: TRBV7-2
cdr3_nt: TGTGCCAGCAGCTCCAGCGCCTCCCCTAATGAGCAGTTCTTC
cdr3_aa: CASSSSASPNEQFF

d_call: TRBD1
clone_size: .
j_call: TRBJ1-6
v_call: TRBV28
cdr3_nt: TGTGCCAGCAGTTCCACGACAGGGCTCCACTTT
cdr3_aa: CASSSTTGLHF